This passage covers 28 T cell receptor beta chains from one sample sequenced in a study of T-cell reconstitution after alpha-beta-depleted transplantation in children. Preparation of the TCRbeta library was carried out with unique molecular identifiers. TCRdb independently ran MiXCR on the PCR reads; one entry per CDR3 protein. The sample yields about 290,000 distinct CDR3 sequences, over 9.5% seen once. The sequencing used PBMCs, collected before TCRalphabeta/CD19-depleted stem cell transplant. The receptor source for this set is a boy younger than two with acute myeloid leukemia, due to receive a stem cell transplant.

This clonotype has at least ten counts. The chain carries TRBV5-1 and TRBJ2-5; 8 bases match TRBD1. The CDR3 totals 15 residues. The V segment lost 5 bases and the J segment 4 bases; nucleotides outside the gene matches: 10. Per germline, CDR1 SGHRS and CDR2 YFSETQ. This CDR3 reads CASRQTGVLGETQYF. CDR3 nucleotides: TGCGCCAGCAGGCAGACAGGGGTATTAGGAGAGACCCAGTACTTC.

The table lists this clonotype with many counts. CDR3 nucleotides: TGTGCCAGCAGTTTCTCGACGGTTAAAGAGACCCAGTACTTC. Its translation is CASSFSTVKETQYF. The V gene is TRBV12-3 or TRBV12-4, the J gene TRBJ2-5; no reliable D call. V lost 3 bases to trimming and J lost 3 bases, with 11 bases between them. The CDR3 runs 14 residues.

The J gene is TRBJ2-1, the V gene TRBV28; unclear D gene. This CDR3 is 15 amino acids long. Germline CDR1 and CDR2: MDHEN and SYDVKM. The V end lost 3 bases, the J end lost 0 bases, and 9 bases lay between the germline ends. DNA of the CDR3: TGTGCCAGCAGTTTCTCCGGACGCTCCTACAATGAGCAGTTCTTC. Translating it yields CASSFSGRSYNEQFF.

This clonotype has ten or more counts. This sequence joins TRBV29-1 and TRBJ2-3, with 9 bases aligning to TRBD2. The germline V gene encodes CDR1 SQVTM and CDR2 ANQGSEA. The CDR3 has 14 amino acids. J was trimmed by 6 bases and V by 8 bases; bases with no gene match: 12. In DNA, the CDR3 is TGCAGCTCAGATAGCGGGAGACTTTCGGATACGCAGTATTTT. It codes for CSSDSGRLSDTQYF.

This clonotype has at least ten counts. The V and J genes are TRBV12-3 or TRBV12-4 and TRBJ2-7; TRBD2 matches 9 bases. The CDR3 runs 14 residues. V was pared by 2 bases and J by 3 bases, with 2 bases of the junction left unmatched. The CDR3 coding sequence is TGTGCCAGCAGTTTAAGGCGGGGGGGCTACGAGCAGTACTTC. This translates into CASSLRRGGYEQYF.

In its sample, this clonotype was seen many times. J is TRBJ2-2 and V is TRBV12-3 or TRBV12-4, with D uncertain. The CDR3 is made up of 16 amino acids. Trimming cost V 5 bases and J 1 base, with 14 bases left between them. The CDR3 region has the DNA TGTGCCAGCAGTCCTGTTCCTACACTGAACACCGGGGAGCTGTTTTTT. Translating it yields CASSPVPTLNTGELFF.

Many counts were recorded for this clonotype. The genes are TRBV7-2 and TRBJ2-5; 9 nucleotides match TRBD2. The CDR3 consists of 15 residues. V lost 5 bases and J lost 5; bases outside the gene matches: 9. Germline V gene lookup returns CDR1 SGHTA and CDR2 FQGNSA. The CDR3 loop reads CASSEVAGEGETQYF. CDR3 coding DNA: TGTGCCAGCAGCGAAGTAGCGGGAGAGGGGGAGACCCAGTACTTC. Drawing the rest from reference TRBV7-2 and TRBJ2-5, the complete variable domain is GAGVSQSPSNKVTEKGKDVELRCDPISGHTALYWYRQSLGQGLEFLIYFQGNSAPDKSGLPSDRFSAERTGGSVSTLTIQRTQQEDSAVYLCASSEVAGEGETQYFGPGTRLLVL.

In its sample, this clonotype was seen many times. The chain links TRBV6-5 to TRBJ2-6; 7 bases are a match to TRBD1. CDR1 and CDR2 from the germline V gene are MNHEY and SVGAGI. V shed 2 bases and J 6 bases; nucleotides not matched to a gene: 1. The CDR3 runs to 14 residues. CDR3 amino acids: CASSYDREANVLTF. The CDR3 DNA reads TGTGCCAGCAGTTACGACAGGGAGGCCAACGTCCTGACTTTC.

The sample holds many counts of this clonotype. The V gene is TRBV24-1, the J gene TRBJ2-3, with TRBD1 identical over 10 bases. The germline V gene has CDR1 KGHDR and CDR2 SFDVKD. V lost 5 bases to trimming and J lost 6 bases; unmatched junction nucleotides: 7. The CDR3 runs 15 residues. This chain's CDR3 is CATSAMGTGEDTQYF. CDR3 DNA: TGTGCCACCAGTGCCATGGGGACAGGGGAGGATACGCAGTATTTT.

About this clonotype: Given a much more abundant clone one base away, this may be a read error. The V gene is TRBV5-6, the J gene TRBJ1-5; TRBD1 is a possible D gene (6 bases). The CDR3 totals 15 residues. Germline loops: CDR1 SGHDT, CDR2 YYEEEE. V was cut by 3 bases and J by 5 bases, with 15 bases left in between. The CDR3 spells CASSYRDTQDQPQHF. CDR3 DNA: TGTGCCAGCAGCTATAGGGACACACAGGATCAGCCCCAGCATTTT.

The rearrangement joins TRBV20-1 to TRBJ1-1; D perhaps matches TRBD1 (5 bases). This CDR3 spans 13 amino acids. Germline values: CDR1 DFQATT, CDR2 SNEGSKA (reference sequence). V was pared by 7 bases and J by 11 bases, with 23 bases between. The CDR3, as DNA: TGCAGTGGCCTGGGACCCTTGGGCTCTGGGGCTTTCTTT. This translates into CSGLGPLGSGAFF.

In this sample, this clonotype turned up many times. Here the CDR3 DNA reads TGCAGTGCTAGGCAGACAGGTTACTATGGCTACACCTTC. This gives the protein CSARQTGYYGYTF. The chain uses TRBV20-1 and TRBJ1-2, with TRBD1 as a possible D gene (6 bases). The CDR3 totals 13 residues. The germline V and J ends were trimmed by 3 bases and 3 bases, with 11 bases remaining between them. Looked up from germline, CDR1 is DFQATT and CDR2 is SNEGSKA (reference sequence).

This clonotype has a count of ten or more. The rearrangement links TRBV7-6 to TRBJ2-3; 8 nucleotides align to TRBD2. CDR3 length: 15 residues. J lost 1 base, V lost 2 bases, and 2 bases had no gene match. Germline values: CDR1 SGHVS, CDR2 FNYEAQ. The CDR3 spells CASSLTAGGTDTQYF. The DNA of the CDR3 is TGTGCCAGCAGCTTAACAGCGGGGGGCACAGATACGCAGTATTTT.

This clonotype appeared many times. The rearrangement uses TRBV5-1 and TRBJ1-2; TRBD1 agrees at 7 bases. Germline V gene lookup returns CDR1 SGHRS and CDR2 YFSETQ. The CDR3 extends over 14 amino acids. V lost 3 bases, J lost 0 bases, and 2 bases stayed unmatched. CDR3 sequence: CASSSTGTNYGYTF. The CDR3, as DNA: TGCGCCAGCAGCTCGACAGGGACTAACTATGGCTACACCTTC.

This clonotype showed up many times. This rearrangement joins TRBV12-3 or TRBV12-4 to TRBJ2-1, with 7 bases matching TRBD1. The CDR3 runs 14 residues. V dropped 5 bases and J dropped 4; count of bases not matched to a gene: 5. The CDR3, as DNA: TGTGCCAGCAGTCCGCGACAGGGTTACAATGAGCAGTTCTTC. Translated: CASSPRQGYNEQFF.

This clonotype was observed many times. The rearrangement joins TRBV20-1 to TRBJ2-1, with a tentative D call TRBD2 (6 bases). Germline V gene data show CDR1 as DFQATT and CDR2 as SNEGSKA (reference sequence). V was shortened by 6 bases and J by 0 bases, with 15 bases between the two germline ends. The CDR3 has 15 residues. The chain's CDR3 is CSAAGGEGSYNEQFF. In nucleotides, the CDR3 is TGCAGTGCGGCCGGGGGAGAGGGCTCCTACAATGAGCAGTTCTTC.

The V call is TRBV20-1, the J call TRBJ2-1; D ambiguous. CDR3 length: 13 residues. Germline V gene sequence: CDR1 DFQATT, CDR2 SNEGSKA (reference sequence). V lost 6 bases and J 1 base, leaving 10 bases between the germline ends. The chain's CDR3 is CSAAGGSYNEQFF. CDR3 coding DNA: TGCAGTGCCGCCGGTGGGTCCTACAATGAGCAGTTCTTC.

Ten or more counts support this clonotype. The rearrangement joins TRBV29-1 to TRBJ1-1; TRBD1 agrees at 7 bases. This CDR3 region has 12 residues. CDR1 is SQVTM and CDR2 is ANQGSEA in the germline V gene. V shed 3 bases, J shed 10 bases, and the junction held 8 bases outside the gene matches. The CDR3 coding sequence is TGCAGCGTTGAGGGAGGGGGCCGGGCAGCTTTCTTT. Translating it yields CSVEGGGRAAFF. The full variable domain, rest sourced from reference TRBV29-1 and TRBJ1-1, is SAVISQKPSRDICQRGTSLTIQCQVDSQVTMMFWYRQQPGQSLTLIATANQGSEATYESGFVIDKFPISRPNLTFSTLTVSNMSPEDSSIYLCSVEGGGRAAFFGQGTRLTVV.

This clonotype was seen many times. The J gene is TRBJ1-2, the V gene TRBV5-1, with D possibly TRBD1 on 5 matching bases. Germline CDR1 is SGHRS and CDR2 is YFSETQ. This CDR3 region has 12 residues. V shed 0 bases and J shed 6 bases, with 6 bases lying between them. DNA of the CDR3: TGCGCCAGCAGCTTGGGGGGGAATGGCTACACCTTC. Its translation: CASSLGGNGYTF.

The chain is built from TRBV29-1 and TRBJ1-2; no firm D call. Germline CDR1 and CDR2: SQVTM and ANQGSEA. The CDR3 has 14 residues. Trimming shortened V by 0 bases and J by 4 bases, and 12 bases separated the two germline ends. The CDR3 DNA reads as TGCAGCGTTGAAGATCAATGGAACAGCTATGGCTACACCTTC. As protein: CSVEDQWNSYGYTF.

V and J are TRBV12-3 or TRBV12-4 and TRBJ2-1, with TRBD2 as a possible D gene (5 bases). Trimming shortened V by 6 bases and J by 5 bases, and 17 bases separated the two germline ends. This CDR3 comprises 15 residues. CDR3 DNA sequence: TGTGCCAGCAGCCTCGGGGAGAGGGTTCACAATGAGCAGTTCTTC. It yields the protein CASSLGERVHNEQFF.

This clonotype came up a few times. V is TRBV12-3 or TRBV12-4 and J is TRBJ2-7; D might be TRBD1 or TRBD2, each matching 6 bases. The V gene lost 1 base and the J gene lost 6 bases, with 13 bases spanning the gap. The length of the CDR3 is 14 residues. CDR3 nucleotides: TGTGCCAGCAGTTTAGGGGGGGCATTAGCCGAGCAGTACTTC. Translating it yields CASSLGGALAEQYF.

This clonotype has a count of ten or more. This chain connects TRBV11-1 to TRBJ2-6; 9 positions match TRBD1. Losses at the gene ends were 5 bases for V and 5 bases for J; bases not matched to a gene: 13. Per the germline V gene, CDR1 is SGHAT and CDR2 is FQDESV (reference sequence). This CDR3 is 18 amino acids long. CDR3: CASSTRDRDPVRANVLTF. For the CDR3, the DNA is TGTGCCAGCAGCACCCGGGACAGGGACCCTGTCCGGGCCAACGTCCTGACTTTC.

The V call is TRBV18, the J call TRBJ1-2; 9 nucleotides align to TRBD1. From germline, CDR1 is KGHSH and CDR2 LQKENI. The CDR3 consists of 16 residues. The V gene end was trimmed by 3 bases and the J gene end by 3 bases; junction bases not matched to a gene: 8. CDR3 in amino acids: CASSPLSRQGDYGYTF. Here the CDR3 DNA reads TGTGCCAGCTCACCCCTGTCGCGACAGGGGGACTATGGCTACACCTTC.

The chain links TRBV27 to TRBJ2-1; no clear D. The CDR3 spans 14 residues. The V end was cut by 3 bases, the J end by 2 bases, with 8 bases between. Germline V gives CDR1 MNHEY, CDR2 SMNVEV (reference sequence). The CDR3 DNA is TGTGCCAGCAGTTTCGGTACGGCCTACAATGAGCAGTTCTTC. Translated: CASSFGTAYNEQFF.

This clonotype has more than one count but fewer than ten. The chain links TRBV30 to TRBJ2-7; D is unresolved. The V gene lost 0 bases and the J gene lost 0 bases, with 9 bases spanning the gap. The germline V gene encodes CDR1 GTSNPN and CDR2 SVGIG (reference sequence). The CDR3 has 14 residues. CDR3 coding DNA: TGTGCCTGGAGTGTACGACGGCTCTCCTACGAGCAGTACTTC. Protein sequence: CAWSVRRLSYEQYF.

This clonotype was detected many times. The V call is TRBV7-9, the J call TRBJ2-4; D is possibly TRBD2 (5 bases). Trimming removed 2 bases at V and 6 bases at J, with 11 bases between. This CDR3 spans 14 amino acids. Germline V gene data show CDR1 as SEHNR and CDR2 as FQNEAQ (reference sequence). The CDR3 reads CASSLWTGLNIQYF. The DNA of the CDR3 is TGTGCCAGCAGCTTATGGACGGGATTAAACATTCAGTACTTC.

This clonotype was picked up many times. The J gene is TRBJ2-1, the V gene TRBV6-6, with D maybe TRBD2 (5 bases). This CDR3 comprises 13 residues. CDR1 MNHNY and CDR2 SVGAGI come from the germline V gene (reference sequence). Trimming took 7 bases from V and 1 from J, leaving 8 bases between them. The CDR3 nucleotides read TGTGCCAGCAACCGGGATTCCTACAATGAGCAGTTCTTC. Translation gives CASNRDSYNEQFF.